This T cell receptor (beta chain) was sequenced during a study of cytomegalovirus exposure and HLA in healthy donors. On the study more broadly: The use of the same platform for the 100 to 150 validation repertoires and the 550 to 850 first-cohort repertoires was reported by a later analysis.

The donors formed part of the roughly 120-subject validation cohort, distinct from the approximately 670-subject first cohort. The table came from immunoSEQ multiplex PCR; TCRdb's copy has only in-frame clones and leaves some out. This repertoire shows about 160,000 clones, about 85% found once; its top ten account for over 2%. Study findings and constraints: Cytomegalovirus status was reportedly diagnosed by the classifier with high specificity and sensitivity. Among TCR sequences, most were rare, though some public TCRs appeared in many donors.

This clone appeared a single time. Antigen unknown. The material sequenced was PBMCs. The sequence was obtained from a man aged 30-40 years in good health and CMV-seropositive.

The CDR3 sequence is CASSLVLAGGETQYF. CDR3 coding DNA: TGTGCCAGCAGCTTAGTACTAGCGGGGGGAGAGACCCAGTACTTC. The chain combines TRBV7-9 with TRBJ2-5, with 12 bases that match TRBD2. The CDR3 has 15 residues. Germline assignment: CDR1 SEHNR and CDR2 FQNEAQ (reference sequence). V was pared by 1 base and J by 4 bases, with 1 base of the junction left unmatched.